Detailed here is one TCR beta chain. This clone's antigen is unknown. Within one base of it there is no much larger clone, and no base qualities were kept. Libraries came from the immunoSEQ multiplex PCR assay. RNA was extracted from all samples and reverse transcribed into cDNA, which served as template for TCR sequencing. SuperScript III was used to make first-strand cDNA, primed with a 2:1 mix of oligo-dT and random hexamers. A synthetic immune receptor repertoire was used to gauge amplification bias, and whatever bias remained was removed computationally. On the study's bioinformatics: After raw reads were preprocessed to remove errors, the CDR3 was defined following IMGT conventions as running from the conserved cysteine to phenylalanine. Clonality was computed by normalizing Shannon entropy by log2 of the number of productive unique TCRs and subtracting the result from 1. Whether each scalp clone was CD4 or CD8 was inferred by checking scalp TCRbeta sequences against the CD4 and CD8 repertoires from sorted blood. TCRdb took this table from immuneACCESS and kept in-frame rearrangements with V and J called. Such tables lack part of the clones; where checked against another copy, unresolved V genes explain under half of the gap, and the rest is unexplained. V, J and clone size are taken as reported in that table, and D and trimming were inferred from the DNA itself. Within this sample are more than 110,000 clones, with around 60% of them counted one time only. Clones ranked in the top ten supply under 6.5% of the sample.

The data belong to a study of CD8+ T cells in alopecia areata (dated by TCRdb to 2016 to 2018). Regarding the complete study: The treated patients, all with moderate-to-severe alopecia areata, were enrolled in an open-label pilot trial of oral tofacitinib given at 5 to 10 mg twice daily. Patients stayed on tofacitinib for 6 to 18 months and then had 6 months of follow-up off drug so that delayed response and recurrence could be assessed. In both human patients and the C3H/HeJ mouse model, the study applied high-throughput TCRbeta sequencing to look at T cell clonal expansion in alopecia areata. In humans, TCRbeta sequencing was performed on scalp tissue and on sorted CD4+ and CD8+ peripheral blood T cells from healthy controls and from patients with patchy or totalis/universalis alopecia areata. Patients on tofacitinib were biopsied at baseline and after 4 and 24 weeks of treatment, and several of the patients also had a later scalp biopsy. Clonality in the scalp was compared among normal scalp (n=4), patchy alopecia areata scalp (n=8), and alopecia totalis/universalis scalp (n=8). RNA came from the PAXgene miRNA kit for fixed scalp, the miRNeasy kit for PBMCs, and the RNeasy kit for mouse skin. Amplification of TCRbeta CDR3 regions was done by immunoSEQ multiplex PCR using 35 Vbeta forward primers and 13 Jbeta reverse primers. Overall results and qualifications from the work: Unlike mouse skin, where gammadelta T cells dominate, normal human skin contains resident alphabeta T cells that get sequenced too, which complicates analysis of the scalp TCR repertoire. TCR sequences shared between patients were less clear than in mice, possibly partly because of HLA diversity in the patient population. Compared with normal scalp, lesional scalp had higher clonality and more expanded CD8+ clones, particularly in alopecia totalis/universalis, a pattern that suggests antigenic drive.

The sample's time point label is to be understood as: baseline before oral tofacitinib. From alopecia areata patients, peripheral blood was collected along with lesional scalp punch biopsies. PBMCs were isolated by density centrifugation and stained for CD3, CD4 and CD8, after which CD4+ and CD8+ T cells were sorted on a FACSAria. This clonotype was obtained from a human donor with alopecia areata. Sequenced here: CD4+ T cells sorted from blood, sampled at week 0.

The CDR3 is CASALDSGANVLTF. The DNA sequence follows: TGTGCTAGTGCCTTAGACTCTGGGGCCAACGTCCTGACTTTC. In this chain, TRBV12-5 is recombined with TRBJ2-6, with an unclear D gene assignment. Trimming costs V 7 bases and J 0 bases, and their ends lie 7 bases apart. Via the germline V gene, CDR1 is LGHNT and CDR2 FRNRAP. Measured from the cysteine to the phenylalanine, the CDR3 is 14 residues long. The read is trimmed to its CDR3 DNA, 42 bases read in frame from base 1. Outside the CDR3, residues come from the reference TRBV12-5 and TRBJ2-6 proteins, so the full variable domain is: DARVTQTPRHKVTEMGQEVTMRCQPILGHNTVFWYRQTMMQGLELLAYFRNRAPLDDSGMPKDRFSAEMPDATLATLKIQPSEPRDSAVYFCASALDSGANVLTFGAGSRLTVL.